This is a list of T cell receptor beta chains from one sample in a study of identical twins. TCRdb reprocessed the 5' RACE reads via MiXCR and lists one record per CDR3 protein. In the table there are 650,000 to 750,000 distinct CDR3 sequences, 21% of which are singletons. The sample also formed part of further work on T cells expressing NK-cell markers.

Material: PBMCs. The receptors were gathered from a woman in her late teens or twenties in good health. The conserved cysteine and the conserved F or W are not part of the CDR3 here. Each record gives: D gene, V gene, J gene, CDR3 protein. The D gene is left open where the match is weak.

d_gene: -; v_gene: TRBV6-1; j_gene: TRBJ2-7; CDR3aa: ASTLALGDEQY
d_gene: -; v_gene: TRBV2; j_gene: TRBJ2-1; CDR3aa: ASSGGVLEF
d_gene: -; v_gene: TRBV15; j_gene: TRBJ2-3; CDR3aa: ATSRRDITDTQY
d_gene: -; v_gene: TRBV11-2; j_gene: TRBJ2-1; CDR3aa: ASSSLLSGLREQF
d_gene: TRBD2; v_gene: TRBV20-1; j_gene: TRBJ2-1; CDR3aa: SGLAALPPYNEQF
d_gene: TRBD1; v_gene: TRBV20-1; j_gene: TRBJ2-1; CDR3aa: SCFRGQYEQF
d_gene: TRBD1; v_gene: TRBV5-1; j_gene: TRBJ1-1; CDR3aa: ASGTDLSTEAF
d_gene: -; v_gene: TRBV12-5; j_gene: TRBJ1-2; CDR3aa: ASGLVTANYGYT
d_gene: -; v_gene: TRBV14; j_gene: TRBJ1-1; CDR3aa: ASSQDILGFKSDTEAF
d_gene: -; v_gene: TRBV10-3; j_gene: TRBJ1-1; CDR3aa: ATSMVPPEAF
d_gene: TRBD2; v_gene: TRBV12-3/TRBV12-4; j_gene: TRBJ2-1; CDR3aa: AIGGLAGNNEQF
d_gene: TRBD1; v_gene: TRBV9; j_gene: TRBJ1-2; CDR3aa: ASSVARDRGKYGYT
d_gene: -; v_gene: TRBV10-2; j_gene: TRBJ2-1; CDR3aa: ASRRLLSYNEQF
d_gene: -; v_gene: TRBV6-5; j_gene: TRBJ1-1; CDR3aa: ASSYVGPDSEAF
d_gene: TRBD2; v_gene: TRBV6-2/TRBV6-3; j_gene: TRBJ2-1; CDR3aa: ASSYHLGGVTYNEQF
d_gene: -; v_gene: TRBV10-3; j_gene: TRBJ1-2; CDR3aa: ATKDLGLGYT
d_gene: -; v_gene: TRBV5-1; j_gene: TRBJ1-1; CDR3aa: ASSLNAANTEAF
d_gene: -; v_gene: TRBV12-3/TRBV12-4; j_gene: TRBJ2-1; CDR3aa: AGSESSYNEQF
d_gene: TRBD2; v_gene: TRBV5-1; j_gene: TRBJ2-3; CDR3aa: ASSWTSGGPGTQY
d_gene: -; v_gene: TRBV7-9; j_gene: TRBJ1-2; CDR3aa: ASSLHGNYGYT
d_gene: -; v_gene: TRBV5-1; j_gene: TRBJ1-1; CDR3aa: ASRVSEAF
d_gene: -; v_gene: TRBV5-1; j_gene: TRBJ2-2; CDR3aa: ASSLEGTHTGELF
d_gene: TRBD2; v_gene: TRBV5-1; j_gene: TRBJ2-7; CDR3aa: ASSLKTSGMRSYEQY
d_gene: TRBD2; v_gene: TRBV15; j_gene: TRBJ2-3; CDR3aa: ATSGGGAGADTQY
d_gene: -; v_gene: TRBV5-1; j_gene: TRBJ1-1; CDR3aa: ASSSQGETEAF
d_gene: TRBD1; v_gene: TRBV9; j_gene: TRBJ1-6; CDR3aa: ASSSAGTGQSPLH
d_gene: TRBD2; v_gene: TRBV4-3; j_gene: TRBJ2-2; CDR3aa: ASSPTAGGGTGELF
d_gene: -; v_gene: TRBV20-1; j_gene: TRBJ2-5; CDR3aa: SASRLDTETQY
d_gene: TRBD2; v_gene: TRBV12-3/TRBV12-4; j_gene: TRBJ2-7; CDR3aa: ASSRTSGSSYEQY
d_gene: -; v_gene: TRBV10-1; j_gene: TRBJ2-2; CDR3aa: ASSGVATNTGELF
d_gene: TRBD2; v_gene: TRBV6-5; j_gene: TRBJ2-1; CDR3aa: ASSSAVAGVRNEQF
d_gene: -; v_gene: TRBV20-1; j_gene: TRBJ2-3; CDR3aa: SAPSGRDTWTDTQY
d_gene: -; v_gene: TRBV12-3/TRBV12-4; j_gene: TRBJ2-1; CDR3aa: ASSLRSGSAYEQF